This record covers a single TCR beta chain. The V gene end was trimmed by 1 base and the J gene end by 1 base; junction bases not matched to a gene: 2. This CDR3 has 15 residues. From germline, CDR1 is SEHNR and CDR2 FQNEAQ (reference sequence). These data are taken from a study of blood T cell repertoires in COVID-19. Looking at the study overall: Material from acute and convalescent COVID-19 was sourced from the United States, Italy and Spain.

Original analysis: Nucleated cell counts were estimated from reference gene primer amplification. Libraries were prepared by immunoSEQ multiplex PCR; TCRdb keeps only in-frame clonotypes and omits some of them. V and J calls and clone size come straight from that table; D and trimming were deduced from the DNA. Of 120,000 to 150,000 clones listed, 65% to 85% are singletons. Sequenced material: peripheral blood. The source of this sequence is a man aged 25-45 years with COVID-19, enrolled during active disease. This chain uses TRBV7-9 with TRBJ1-1, with 8 bases lining up with TRBD1. CDR3 sequence (DNA): TGTGCCAGCAGCTTAGGGACAGGGACGAACACTGAAGCTTTCTTT. Translation gives CASSLGTGTNTEAFF.